This TCR beta chain stems from a study of radiotherapy plus CTLA-4 blockade in lung cancer. In the study overall: An objective response was seen in approximately 17% of patients, and disease control in about 31%. Overall study findings and caveats: TCR clones from tumors expanded in blood after radiotherapy plus ipilimumab. Early blood T cell clone dynamics, with interferon-beta, were reported to best predict response.

This table comes from immunoSEQ multiplex PCR, and its TCRdb copy is limited to in-frame clones, with some not included. The sample has 40,000 to 60,000 clones; 70% to 90% are singletons. The germline V and J ends were trimmed by 4 bases and 4 bases, with 13 bases remaining between them. Germline V gene lookup returns CDR1 SGHTA and CDR2 FQGNSA. The CDR3 sequence is 14 residues long. A note on this clone: The target antigen is unknown.

The study treated chemo-refractory metastatic non-small-cell lung cancer patients with focal radiation plus ipilimumab CTLA-4 blockade. The chain carries TRBV7-2 and TRBJ1-1; TRBD1 might be the D (5 bases). The sequence was collected from a human donor with non-small cell lung cancer that progressed on radiotherapy plus ipilimumab. Some clones in this sample may be carry-over from other donors' samples. Here the sequenced sample was peripheral blood, taken from a patient treated with radiotherapy plus ipilimumab. For the CDR3, the DNA is TGTGCCAGCAGCTACACCAGGGATACCACTGAAGCTTTCTTT. Its translation is CASSYTRDTTEAFF.